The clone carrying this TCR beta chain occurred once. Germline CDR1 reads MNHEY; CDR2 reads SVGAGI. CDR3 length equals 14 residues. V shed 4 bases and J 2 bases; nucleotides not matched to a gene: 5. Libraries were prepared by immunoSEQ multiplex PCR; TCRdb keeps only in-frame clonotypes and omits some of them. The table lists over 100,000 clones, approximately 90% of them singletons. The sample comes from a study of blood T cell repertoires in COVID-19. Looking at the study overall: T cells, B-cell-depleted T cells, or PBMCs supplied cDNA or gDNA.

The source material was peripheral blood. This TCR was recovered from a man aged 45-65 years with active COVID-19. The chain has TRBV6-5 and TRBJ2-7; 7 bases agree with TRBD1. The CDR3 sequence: CASSSRDRAYEQYF. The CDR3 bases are TGTGCCAGCAGTTCCCGGGACAGAGCCTACGAGCAGTACTTC.